This entry concerns a single TCR beta chain. Its antigen remains unidentified. No base qualities exist here, and no much larger clone lies one base off it. This entry comes from a study of blood T cell repertoires in COVID-19 (dated by TCRdb to the early 2020s). Turning to the overall study: Collaborator samples came from the United States, Italy and Spain and covered acute and convalescent phases of COVID-19. The prospective study material was composed of cDNA or gDNA derived from T cells, B-cell-depleted T cells, or PBMCs. The dataset comprised deeply sampled blood TCRbeta repertoires from subjects exposed to, actively infected with, or recovered from COVID-19. The repertoires were made available in a free public database intended to serve as a resource for research on the immune response to SARS-CoV-2. Samples came from the ongoing ImmuneRACE study (first 160 participants) plus 1,254 subjects from 6 global collaborators. A de-identified subject ID, COVID-19 status, age in years and sex were almost always included in the sample metadata. Where available, HLA class I and class II types were taken from metadata supplied by the sample provider and were not determined by assay-based typing.

General findings and caveats noted by the study authors: How much clinical and demographic metadata was included differed by source and by participant, and the metadata was provided uncurated.

TCRbeta CDR3 regions were amplified from genomic DNA using the immunoSEQ Assay, a bias-controlled multiplex PCR. The original methods were these. The number of nucleated cells in each sample was estimated from the amplification of reference gene primers within the assay. To quantify the absolute abundance of each unique TCRbeta CDR3 rearrangement, sequence reads were collapsed and filtered. For each sample, productive Simpson clonality was calculated as the square root of Simpson's diversity index across productive rearrangements. TCRdb obtained this table from immuneACCESS and retained in-frame rearrangements with V and J assigned. These tables miss some clones; where compared with another copy, unresolved V genes account for less than half of the shortfall, and the remainder is unexplained. V and J calls and clone size come straight from that table; D and trimming were deduced from the DNA. This sample has about 430,000 clones in its table, and approximately 91% of those were observed once. The top ten hold approximately 1.5% of the sample.

From cysteine to phenylalanine, the CDR3 is 15 amino acids long. The sequence is cut down to CDR3 DNA, 45 bases in frame from base 1. Germline trimming: 7 bases from V, 1 base from J; junction bases outside gene matches: 6. CDR1 and CDR2 are read off the germline V gene as KGHDR and SFDVKD. In the prospective study, participants were about 18 to 95 years old, resided in fewer than 25 geographic areas of the United States, and were enrolled through a virtual design. In the prospective study, participants were assigned to cohorts based on the clinical history participants reported in a screening survey and a study questionnaire. Exposed participants were defined as having been in contact with someone with a PCR-confirmed or clinician-diagnosed COVID-19 case within 2 weeks of study entry. In the prospective study, mobile phlebotomists collected whole blood, serum and a nasopharyngeal or oropharyngeal swab from each participant. Over an approximately 2-month period, participants in the prospective study had the option of providing additional blood draws and questionnaires. Prospective study blood samples were shipped either frozen or at room temperature before DNA extraction.

The sequence was obtained from a woman aged 18 to 35 who had been exposed to COVID-19. The material sequenced was PBMCs or T cells enriched from blood (not recorded which). Here the chain combines TRBV24-1 and TRBJ2-5; 9 bases in the middle match TRBD2. The CDR3 reads as follows: CATRSSGEGQETQYF. The DNA is as follows: TGTGCCACCAGGTCTAGCGGGGAAGGCCAAGAGACCCAGTACTTC.